This entry is about one T cell receptor (beta chain). This clone turned up a few times. The clone's antigen remains unknown. Per-base qualities were not stored, and no clone one base away is much larger. The data are from a study of CD4 T cells in relation to SARS-CoV-2 and coronaviruses (TCRdb year 2021). Some background on the complete study: In the ViraFEST assay, PBMCs were cultured with antigen for ten to eleven days, after which TCR beta CDR3s were sequenced to identify clonal expansions specific to the antigen. Samples from a few pre-COVID donors and the naive versus memory experiments were sequenced with the Adaptive Biotechnologies TCR-sequencing kit; other data were Illumina-based. An HIV-1 Nef peptide pool or a culture without peptide was used as the negative reference condition. A different TCR-beta assay, based on Illumina, was used to sequence expansion assays from other donors in the study. Memory CD4+ T cell crossreactivity between SARS-CoV-2 and common cold coronavirus spike proteins was assessed at the TCR clonotype level in the study. Using patient-derived lymphoblastoid cell lines, the shared crossreactive spike epitopes were mapped to their HLA restriction.

The library came from the immunoSEQ multiplex PCR assay. As for the authors' bioinformatics: During preprocessing, nonproductive sequences were discarded, as were any CDR3s that did not begin with C, did not end with F or W, or were shorter than 7 amino acids. Antigen-specific clonotypes were called with the MANAFEST web app on the basis of expansion relative to the reference and to other culture wells. A clone was considered positive if the clone showed significant expansion compared with the reference culture in 2 of 3 replicate wells at an FDR below 0.05. To be called positive, a clone also had to show significant expansion compared with every other tandem well and an odds ratio greater than 5. CDR3 homology was measured as pairwise Levenshtein distance, computed with the stringdist R package after trimming three terminal residues from each end. TCRdb limited this immuneACCESS table to in-frame rearrangements with V and J called. A share of clones is missing; checked studies link under half to unresolved V genes, and the rest is unexplained. The V and J calls and clone size come from that table; D and trimming were worked out from the DNA. In this sample the table shows 25,000 to 30,000 clones, 74% of which occur a single time. In total, the top ten clones hold roughly 25% of the sample.

Spanning cysteine to phenylalanine, the CDR3 consists of 13 amino acids. The read is trimmed to its CDR3 DNA, 39 bases read in frame from base 1. Looking up the germline V gene yields CDR1 SNHLY and CDR2 FYNNEI. At the junction V is shortened by 8 bases and J by 3 bases, with 11 bases in between. CD4+ T cells from unexposed donors were collected before the COVID-19 pandemic (2011-2018). The EasySep CD4+ T cell isolation kit was used to isolate CD4+ T cells once the cultures had run for approximately ten days. As far as cell numbers permitted, CD4+ T cells from unexposed donors were tested for reactivity against SARS-CoV-2 S and N as well as four spike pools from common cold coronaviruses. PBMCs were cultured at two million per well in IMDM supplemented with 5% human AB serum and 9 to 10 IU/ml IL-2. Half of the culture medium was replaced with fresh IL-2-containing medium on days 3 and 7. In general, every peptide culture condition was set up in three replicate wells. Leukapheresis product for the unexposed donors was purchased commercially. PBMCs were isolated from leukapheresis product or whole blood by Ficoll-Paque PLUS gradient centrifugation. PBMCs were either used fresh in the expansion assay or cryopreserved at -140 degrees C. The QIAamp Micro DNA Kit was used to extract genomic DNA from the CD4+ T cells.

The study at large found these results: About 65% of donors had memory CD4+ clonotypes that crossrecognized SARS-CoV-2 and at least one common cold coronavirus spike. Crossreactivity analysis centred on spike protein, so crossreactivity against other viral proteins was not assessed. Pre-pandemic and post-infection samples were not both contributed by any donor, so tracing of the source of pre-existing responses was limited. The study was constrained by small numbers of patients and of tested TCRs. Significantly weaker SARS-CoV-2-driven expansion was shown by crossreactive clones than by monoreactive clones, consistent with antigenic imprinting.

Sequencing was carried out using CD4+ T cells from PBMCs, cultured in vitro. This TCR was sampled from a human donor in good health. Recombination joined TRBV2 with TRBJ1-5; a tentative D match to TRBD1 spans 5 bases. The DNA sequence is as follows: TGTGCCAGCGGGACTTTTCCCAATCAGCCCCAGCATTTT. It encodes CASGTFPNQPQHF.